A single T cell receptor beta chain is shown here with its context. What it binds is not known. V was pared by 7 bases and J by 1 base, with 9 bases of the junction left unmatched. The CDR3 runs to 16 residues. CDR1 MDHEN and CDR2 SYDVKM come from the germline V gene. The sample originates from a study of early T cells in non-severe SARS-CoV-2 infection. The wider study: Bulk RNA isolated from unsorted whole blood underwent sequencing; chains were not paired. Study results and caveats: Anti-spike CD8 specificities were favored by VDJdb matching, whose results missed private and CD4 specificities.

cDNA molecules, individually, were tagged with unique molecular identifiers. TCRdb reprocessed the 5' RACE reads via MiXCR and lists one record per CDR3 protein. The table lists approximately 40,000 distinct CDR3 sequences, more than 8% of them singletons. The clonotype was recovered from an adult who was a healthcare worker with PCR-confirmed SARS-CoV-2 infection or an uninfected control (not recorded which). This rearrangement joins TRBV28 to TRBJ2-3, with 9 bases that match TRBD2. Sequencing was done on a sample of whole blood. The CDR3 DNA sequence: TGTGCCAGCAAAATGGGGGGGACTAGCCGCACAGATACGCAGTATTTT. It codes for CASKMGGTSRTDTQYF.